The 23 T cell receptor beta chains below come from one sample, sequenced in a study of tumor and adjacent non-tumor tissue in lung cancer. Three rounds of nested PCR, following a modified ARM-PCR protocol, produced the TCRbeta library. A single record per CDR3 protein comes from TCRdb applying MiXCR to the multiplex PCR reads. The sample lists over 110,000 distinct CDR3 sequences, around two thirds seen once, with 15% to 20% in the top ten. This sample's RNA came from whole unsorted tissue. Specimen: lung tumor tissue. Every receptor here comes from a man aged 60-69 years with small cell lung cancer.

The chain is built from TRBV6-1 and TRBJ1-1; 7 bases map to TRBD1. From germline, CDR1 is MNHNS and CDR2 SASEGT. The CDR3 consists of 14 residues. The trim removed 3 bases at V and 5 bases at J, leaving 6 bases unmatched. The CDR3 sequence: CASSELGQETEAFF. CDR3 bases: TGTGCCAGCAGTGAGCTAGGACAGGAGACTGAAGCTTTCTTT.

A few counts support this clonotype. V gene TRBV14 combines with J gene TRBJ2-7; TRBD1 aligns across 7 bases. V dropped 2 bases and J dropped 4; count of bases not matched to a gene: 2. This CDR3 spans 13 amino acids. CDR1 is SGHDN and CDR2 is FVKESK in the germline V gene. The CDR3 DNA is TGTGCCAGCAGCCAACGGGACAGATACGAGCAGTACGTC. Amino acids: CASSQRDRYEQYV.

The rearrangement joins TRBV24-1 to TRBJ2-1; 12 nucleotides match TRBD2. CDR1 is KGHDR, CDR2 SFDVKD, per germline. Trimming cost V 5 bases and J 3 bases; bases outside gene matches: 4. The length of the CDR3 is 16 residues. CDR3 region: CATSARTSGVYNEQFF. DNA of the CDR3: TGTGCCACCAGTGCGAGGACTAGCGGGGTCTACAATGAGCAGTTCTTC.

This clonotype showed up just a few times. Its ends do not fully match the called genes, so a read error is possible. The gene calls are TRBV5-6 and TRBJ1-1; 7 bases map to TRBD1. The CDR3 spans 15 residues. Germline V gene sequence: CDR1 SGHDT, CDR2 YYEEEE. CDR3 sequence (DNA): TGTGCCAGCAGCTGGGGACAGATCAAGAACACTGAAACTTTCTTT. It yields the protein CASSWGQIKNTETFF.

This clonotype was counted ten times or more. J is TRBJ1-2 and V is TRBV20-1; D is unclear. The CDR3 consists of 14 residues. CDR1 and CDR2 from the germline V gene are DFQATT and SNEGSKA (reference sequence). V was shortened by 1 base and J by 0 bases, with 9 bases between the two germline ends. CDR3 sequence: CSARALETNYGYTF. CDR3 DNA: TGCAGTGCTAGAGCTCTTGAGACTAACTATGGCTACACCTTC.

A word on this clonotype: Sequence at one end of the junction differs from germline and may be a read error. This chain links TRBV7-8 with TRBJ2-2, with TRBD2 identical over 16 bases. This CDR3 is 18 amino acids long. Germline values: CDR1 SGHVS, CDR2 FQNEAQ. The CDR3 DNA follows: TGTGGCAGCAGCCTGCCGGGACTAGCGGGGGGGAGTATCGGGGAGCTGTTTTTT. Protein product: CGSSLPGLAGGSIGELFF.

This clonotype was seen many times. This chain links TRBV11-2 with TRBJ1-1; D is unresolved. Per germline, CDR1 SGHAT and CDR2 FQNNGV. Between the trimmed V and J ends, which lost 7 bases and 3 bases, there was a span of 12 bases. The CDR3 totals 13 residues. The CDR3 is CASTNYRDTEAFF. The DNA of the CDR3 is TGTGCCAGCACCAACTACCGGGACACTGAAGCTTTCTTT.

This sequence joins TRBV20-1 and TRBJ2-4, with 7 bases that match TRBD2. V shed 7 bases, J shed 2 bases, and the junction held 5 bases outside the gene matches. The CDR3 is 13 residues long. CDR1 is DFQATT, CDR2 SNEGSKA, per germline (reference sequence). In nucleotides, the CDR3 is TGCAGTGTTGTGCGGGAGCCCAAAAACATTCAGTACTTC. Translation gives CSVVREPKNIQYF.

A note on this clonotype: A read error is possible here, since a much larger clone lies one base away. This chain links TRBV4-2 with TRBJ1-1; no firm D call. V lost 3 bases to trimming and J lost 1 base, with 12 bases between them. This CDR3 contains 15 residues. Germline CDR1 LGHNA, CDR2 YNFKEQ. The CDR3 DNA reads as TGTGCCAGCAGCCAGGCACGGGGTTCGAACACTGAAGCTTTCTTT. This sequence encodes CASSQARGSNTEAFF.

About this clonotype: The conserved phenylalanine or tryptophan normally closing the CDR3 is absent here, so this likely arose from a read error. The CDR3: CASSPIQEANYGYTI. In DNA form, the CDR3 reads TGTGCCAGCAGTCCCATACAGGAGGCAAACTATGGCTACACCATC. The chain has TRBV11-2 and TRBJ1-2, with D perhaps matching TRBD1 (5 bases). Germline-derived CDR1 and CDR2 are SGHAT and FQNNGV. This CDR3 contains 15 residues. Trimming stripped 6 bases from V and 2 bases from J, with 16 bases between.

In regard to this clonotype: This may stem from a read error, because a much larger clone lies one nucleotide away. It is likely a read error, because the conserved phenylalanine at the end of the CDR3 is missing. The CDR3 DNA follows: TGCAGTGCCCCCAAGGTAGGGGGGAGCACTGAAGCTTTCTAT. This gives the protein CSAPKVGGSTEAFY. The chain combines TRBV20-1 with TRBJ1-1; D perhaps matches TRBD1 (6 bases). V lost 6 bases to trimming and J lost 4 bases, with 18 bases between them. Germline values: CDR1 DFQATT, CDR2 SNEGSKA (reference sequence). The CDR3 covers 14 residues.

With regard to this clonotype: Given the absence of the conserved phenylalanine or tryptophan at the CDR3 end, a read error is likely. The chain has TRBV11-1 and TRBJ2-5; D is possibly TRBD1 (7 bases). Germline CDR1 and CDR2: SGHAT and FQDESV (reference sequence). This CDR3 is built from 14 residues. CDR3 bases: TGTACCAGCAGCCGCGGGGACAGCCAAGAGACCCAGTACATC. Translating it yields CTSSRGDSQETQYI.

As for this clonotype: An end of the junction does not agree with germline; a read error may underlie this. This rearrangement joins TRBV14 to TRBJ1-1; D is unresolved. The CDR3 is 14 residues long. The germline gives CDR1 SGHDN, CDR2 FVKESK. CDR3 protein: CASSQVSVITEALF. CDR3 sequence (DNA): TGTGCCAGCAGCCAAGTTTCGGTTATCACTGAAGCTCTCTTT.

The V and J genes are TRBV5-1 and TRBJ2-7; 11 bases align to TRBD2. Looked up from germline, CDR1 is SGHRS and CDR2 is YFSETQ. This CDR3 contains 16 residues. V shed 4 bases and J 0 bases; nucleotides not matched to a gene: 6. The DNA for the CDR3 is TGCGCCAGCAGCCCGCCTGGACTAGCGGGCTCCTACGAGCAGTACTTC. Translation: CASSPPGLAGSYEQYF.

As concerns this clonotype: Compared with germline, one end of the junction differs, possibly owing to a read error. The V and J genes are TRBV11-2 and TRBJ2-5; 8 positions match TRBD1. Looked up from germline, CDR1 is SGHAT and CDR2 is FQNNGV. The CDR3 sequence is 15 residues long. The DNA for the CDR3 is TGTGCCAACAGCTTCCCAACAGGGGGAGCTGAGACCCAGTACTTC. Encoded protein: CANSFPTGGAETQYF.

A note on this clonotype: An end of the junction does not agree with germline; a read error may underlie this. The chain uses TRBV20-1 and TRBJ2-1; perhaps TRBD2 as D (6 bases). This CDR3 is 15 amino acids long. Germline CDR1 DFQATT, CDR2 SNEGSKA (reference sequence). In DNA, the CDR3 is TGCAGTACTAAGAGGACTATGGACTCCTACAATAAGCAGTTCTTC. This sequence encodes CSTKRTMDSYNKQFF.

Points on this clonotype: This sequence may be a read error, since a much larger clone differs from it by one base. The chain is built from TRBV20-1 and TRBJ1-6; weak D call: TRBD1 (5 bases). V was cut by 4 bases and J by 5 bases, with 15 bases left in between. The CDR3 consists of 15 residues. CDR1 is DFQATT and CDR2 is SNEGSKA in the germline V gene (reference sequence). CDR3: CSATRGGGDNSPLHF. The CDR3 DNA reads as TGCAGTGCTACCCGGGGCGGAGGAGATAATTCACCCCTCCACTTT.

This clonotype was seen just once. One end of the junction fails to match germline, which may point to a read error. The chain's CDR3 is CSTRRRGSSYEQYF. CDR3 nucleotides: TGCAGTACTAGAAGAAGGGGCAGTTCCTACGAGCAGTACTTC. The chain links TRBV20-1 to TRBJ2-7; D is tentatively TRBD1 or TRBD2 (5 bases each). Germline values: CDR1 DFQATT, CDR2 SNEGSKA (reference sequence). The CDR3 totals 14 residues.

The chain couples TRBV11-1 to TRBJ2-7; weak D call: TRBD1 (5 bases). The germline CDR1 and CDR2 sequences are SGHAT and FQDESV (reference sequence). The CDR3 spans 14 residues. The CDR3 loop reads CASSFGAPSYEQFV. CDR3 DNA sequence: TGTGCCAGTAGCTTTGGGGCACCCTCCTACGAGCAGTTCGTC.

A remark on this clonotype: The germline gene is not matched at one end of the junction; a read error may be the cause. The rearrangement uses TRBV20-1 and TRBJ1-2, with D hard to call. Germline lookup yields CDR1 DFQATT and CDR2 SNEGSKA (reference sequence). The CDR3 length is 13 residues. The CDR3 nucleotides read TGCGGTGCTAGCTACCCTAGCAGCTATGGCTACGCCTTC. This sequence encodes CGASYPSSYGYAF.

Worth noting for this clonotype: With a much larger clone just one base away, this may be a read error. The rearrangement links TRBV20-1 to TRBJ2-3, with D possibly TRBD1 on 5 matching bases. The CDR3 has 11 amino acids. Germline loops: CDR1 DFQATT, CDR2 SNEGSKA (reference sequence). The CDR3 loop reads CSASRADTHYF. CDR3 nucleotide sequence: TGCAGTGCTAGCAGGGCAGATACGCACTATTTT.

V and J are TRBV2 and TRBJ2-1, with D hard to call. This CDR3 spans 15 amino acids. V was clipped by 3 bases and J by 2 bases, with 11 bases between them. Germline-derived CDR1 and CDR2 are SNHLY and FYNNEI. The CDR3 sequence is CASSDDAPAYNEQFF. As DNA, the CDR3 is TGTGCCAGCAGTGATGACGCGCCCGCCTACAATGAGCAGTTCTTC.

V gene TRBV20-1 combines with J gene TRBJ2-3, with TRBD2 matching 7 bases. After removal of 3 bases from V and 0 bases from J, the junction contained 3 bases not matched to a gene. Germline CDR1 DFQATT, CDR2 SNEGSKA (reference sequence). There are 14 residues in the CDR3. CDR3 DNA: TGCAGTGCTAGGGCTAGCGGAAGCACAGATACGCAGTATTTT. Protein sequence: CSARASGSTDTQYF.